The 25 T cell receptor beta chains presented below share a single source sample, sequenced in a study of radiation and T cells in renal cell carcinoma. TCRdb keeps only in-frame clones here, not all; method: immunoSEQ multiplex PCR. The sample lists roughly 120,000 clones, 70% to 90% occurring once. The time point denotes: blood 2 weeks post-SBRT. Treatment reported: 15 Gy SBRT to primary tumor, nephrectomy 4 weeks later. The specimen comprised blood, sampled from a patient whose treatment included radiotherapy and nephrectomy. The receptors were gathered from a woman aged 55-75 years with renal cell carcinoma.

The chain employs TRBV5-1 and TRBJ1-6; D not resolved. Trimming took 2 bases from V and 9 from J, leaving 15 bases between them. Germline assignment: CDR1 SGHRS and CDR2 YFSETQ. This CDR3 comprises 15 residues. The CDR3 DNA is TGCGCCAGCAGCTTAAACGAGCCGCCCCGTTCACCCCTCCACTTT. Translating it yields CASSLNEPPRSPLHF.

The chain employs TRBV2 and TRBJ2-6; D uncertain. Trimming pared 1 base from V and 2 bases from J, leaving 6 bases between. The CDR3 contains 15 residues. Looked up from germline, CDR1 is SNHLY and CDR2 is FYNNEI. The CDR3 DNA reads TGTGCCAGCAGTGAAGAAAGGGCTGGGGCCAACGTCCTGACTTTC. Amino acid sequence: CASSEERAGANVLTF.

In regard to this clone: The germline gene is not matched at one end of the junction; a read error may be the cause. The CDR3 DNA reads as TGTGCCAGTAGTATAGATCGTAGGGACAGAGACTACGGCTACACCTTC. It is translated as CASSIDRRDRDYGYTF. The chain is built from TRBV19 and TRBJ1-2; 7 positions agree with TRBD1. This CDR3 has 16 residues. The germline V gene has CDR1 LNHDA and CDR2 SQIVND (reference sequence). The full variable domain, with the rest looked up from reference TRBV19 and TRBJ1-2, is DGGITQSPKYLFRKEGQNVTLSCEQNLNHDAMYWYRQDPGQGLRLIYYSQIVNDFQKGDIAEGYSVSREKKESFPLTVTSAQKNPTAFYLCASSIDRRDRDYGYTFGSGTRLTVV.

The gene calls are TRBV28 and TRBJ1-1, with 9 bases aligning to TRBD1. Looked up from germline, CDR1 is MDHEN and CDR2 is SYDVKM. The CDR3 sequence is 13 residues long. V shed 4 bases, J shed 7 bases, and the junction held 4 bases outside the gene matches. CDR3 sequence (DNA): TGTGCCAGCAGTTACGCGGGACAGGGTGAAGCTTTCTTT. It codes for CASSYAGQGEAFF.

The genes are TRBV15 and TRBJ1-1; 9 bases agree with TRBD1. The junction had 9 bases not matched to a gene; V was cut back by 7 bases and J by 3 bases. CDR3 length: 15 residues. Germline loops: CDR1 LNHNV, CDR2 YYDKDF (reference sequence). CDR3 sequence reads: CATIPDRGRDTEAFF. CDR3 nucleotides: TGTGCCACCATCCCGGACAGGGGAAGGGACACTGAAGCTTTCTTT.

The genes are TRBV7-3 and TRBJ2-7; D remains ambiguous. The CDR3 has 15 amino acids. Germline V gives CDR1 SGHTA, CDR2 FQGTGA. V was trimmed by 2 bases and J by 3 bases, leaving 14 bases between them. The chain's CDR3 is CASSLYVGALYEQYF. The CDR3 DNA follows: TGTGCCAGCAGCTTATACGTGGGCGCCCTCTACGAGCAGTACTTC.

The chain employs TRBV11-2 and TRBJ2-3, with 10 bases that match TRBD1. The CDR3 extends over 18 amino acids. The germline V gene encodes CDR1 SGHAT and CDR2 FQNNGV. J gave up 3 bases and V 3 bases, and 12 bases lay outside the gene matches. CDR3 in amino acids: CASSLGQGSGLGTDTQYF. In nucleotides, the CDR3 is TGTGCCAGCAGCTTGGGACAGGGGAGTGGGTTGGGTACAGATACGCAGTATTTT. The full variable domain, its missing parts supplied by reference TRBV11-2 and TRBJ2-3, is EAGVAQSPRYKIIEKRQSVAFWCNPISGHATLYWYQQILGQGPKLLIQFQNNGVVDDSQLPKDRFSAERLKGVDSTLKIQPAKLEDSAVYLCASSLGQGSGLGTDTQYFGPGTRLTVL.

This rearrangement joins TRBV10-3 to TRBJ2-7, with 9 positions matching TRBD1. The V gene end was trimmed by 6 bases and the J gene end by 4 bases; junction bases not matched to a gene: 4. Germline lookup yields CDR1 ENHRY and CDR2 SYGVKD. The CDR3 has 13 amino acids. CDR3 in amino acids: CAISSGTGYEQYF. CDR3 nucleotides: TGTGCCATCAGCTCCGGGACAGGGTACGAGCAGTACTTC.

This clone was counted a few times. The genes are TRBV28 and TRBJ2-5; 8 bases match TRBD2. After removal of 4 bases from V and 1 base from J, the junction contained 14 bases not matched to a gene. The germline V gene encodes CDR1 MDHEN and CDR2 SYDVKM. The CDR3 extends over 18 amino acids. The DNA of the CDR3 is TGTGCCAGCAGTTACAGCAGTGGGGTAGCGGGGACCCAAGAGACCCAGTACTTC. Translating gives CASSYSSGVAGTQETQYF.

The chain employs TRBV12-2 and TRBJ1-1. TRBV12-2 is a documented pseudogene. This CDR3 is built from 15 residues. In nucleotides, the CDR3 is TGTGCAAGTCGACCCAAATGTGATTGGAACACTGAAGCTTTCTTT. Protein sequence: CASRPKCDWNTEAFF.

The CDR3 region has the DNA TGCGCCAGCAGCTCAGGACACGGCGGGTTTGATGGCTACACCTTC. Its translation: CASSSGHGGFDGYTF. The V and J genes are TRBV5-1 and TRBJ1-2; perhaps TRBD1 as D (5 bases). Germline CDR1 SGHRS, CDR2 YFSETQ. This CDR3 is built from 15 residues. V was trimmed by 3 bases and J by 6 bases, leaving 18 bases between them.

The chain has TRBV27 and TRBJ2-7; D assignment may be TRBD1 or TRBD2 (7 bases each). The CDR3 covers 14 residues. Germline-derived CDR1 and CDR2 are MNHEY and SMNVEV (reference sequence). With 1 base removed from V and 4 bases from J, the gap between germline ends came to 11 bases. CDR3 in amino acids: CASSLYRGGYEQYF. In DNA form, the CDR3 reads TGTGCCAGCAGTTTATACAGGGGAGGGTACGAGCAGTACTTC.

This clone was observed a handful of times. The V call is TRBV11-2, the J call TRBJ2-7, with D tentatively TRBD1 (5 bases). This CDR3 has 12 residues. Germline V gene data show CDR1 as SGHAT and CDR2 as FQNNGV. Trimming shortened V by 5 bases and J by 6 bases, and 11 bases separated the two germline ends. In DNA, the CDR3 is TGTGCCAGCAGCCCAGGGTCTCTCGAGCAGTACTTC. Translating gives CASSPGSLEQYF.

This rearrangement joins TRBV11-3 to TRBJ1-1; D is possibly TRBD1 (5 bases). This CDR3 contains 14 residues. The germline CDR1 and CDR2 sequences are SGHNT and YENEEA. V lost 5 bases, J lost 4 bases, and 14 bases lay in between. Here the CDR3 reads CASSSREGSTEAFF. CDR3 nucleotides: TGTGCCAGCAGCAGCAGGGAGGGCAGCACTGAAGCTTTCTTT.

This chain connects TRBV28 to TRBJ1-1; D is unclear. Germline V gene data show CDR1 as MDHEN and CDR2 as SYDVKM. This CDR3 has 14 amino acids. V was shortened by 6 bases and J by 0 bases, with 11 bases between the two germline ends. The DNA of the CDR3 is TGTGCCAGCAGCCGGCCGTCGCTGAACACTGAAGCTTTCTTT. Amino acids: CASSRPSLNTEAFF.

J is TRBJ1-1 and V is TRBV19; 8 nucleotides align to TRBD1. The CDR3 extends over 14 amino acids. Germline V gene data show CDR1 as LNHDA and CDR2 as SQIVND (reference sequence). Trimming cost V 6 bases and J 1 base; bases outside gene matches: 4. CDR3 sequence (DNA): TGTGCCAGTAGACGGACAGGGACGAACACTGAAGCTTTCTTT. It encodes CASRRTGTNTEAFF.

The chain couples TRBV7-2 to TRBJ2-7, with 8 bases aligning to TRBD2. The CDR3 extends over 14 amino acids. Trimming cost V 3 bases and J 2 bases; bases outside gene matches: 3. CDR1 is SGHTA and CDR2 is FQGNSA in the germline V gene. The CDR3 sequence is CASSFPGRAYEQYF. In DNA, the CDR3 is TGTGCCAGCAGCTTCCCCGGGAGGGCCTACGAGCAGTACTTC.

The genes are TRBV6-5 and TRBJ2-1; D perhaps matches TRBD2 (7 bases). CDR1 is MNHEY, CDR2 SVGAGI, per germline. V dropped 0 bases and J dropped 7 bases, with 13 bases sitting between them. This CDR3 is built from 15 residues. Written as DNA, the CDR3 is TGTGCCAGCAGTTACTCGGGGGGGCGGCTGAATGAGCAGTTCTTC. Its translation is CASSYSGGRLNEQFF.

The CDR3 DNA is TGTGCCAGCAGCTTAGCGCCGGGAATCCGGTTCTTC. Translating it yields CASSLAPGIRFF. The rearrangement links TRBV7-9 to TRBJ2-1; D may be TRBD2 (5 bases). CDR3 length: 12 amino acids. Germline values: CDR1 SEHNR, CDR2 FQNEAQ (reference sequence). V gave up 0 bases and J gave up 15 bases, with 12 bases separating them.

V gene TRBV7-2 combines with J gene TRBJ1-1; the D gene is possibly TRBD1 (5 bases). Germline CDR1 SGHTA, CDR2 FQGNSA. The V gene lost 7 bases and the J gene lost 0 bases, with 15 bases spanning the gap. The CDR3 consists of 15 residues. CDR3 in DNA: TGTGCCAGCAACCTTCAGGGATTCATGAACACTGAAGCTTTCTTT. It yields the protein CASNLQGFMNTEAFF. Looking up the rest from reference TRBV7-2 and TRBJ1-1 gives the full variable domain: GAGVSQSPSNKVTEKGKDVELRCDPISGHTALYWYRQSLGQGLEFLIYFQGNSAPDKSGLPSDRFSAERTGGSVSTLTIQRTQQEDSAVYLCASNLQGFMNTEAFFGQGTRLTVV.

The chain carries TRBV9 and TRBJ1-1; the match to TRBD1 covers 8 bases. The V gene end was trimmed by 3 bases and the J gene end by 2 bases; junction bases not matched to a gene: 12. The germline V gene encodes CDR1 SGDLS and CDR2 YYNGEE. The length of the CDR3 is 17 residues. CDR3 amino acids: CASSGRQGSPGNTEAFF. CDR3 DNA: TGTGCCAGCAGCGGAAGACAGGGGTCTCCCGGCAACACTGAAGCTTTCTTT.

The count of this clone is one. The CDR3 reads CASSLVFADTQYF. CDR3 bases: TGTGCCAGCAGCTTAGTATTCGCAGATACGCAGTATTTT. The chain employs TRBV7-2 and TRBJ2-3; D unclear. The ends were cut back, 1 base at V and 4 bases at J, with 6 bases in the middle. Germline loops: CDR1 SGHTA, CDR2 FQGNSA. The CDR3 covers 13 residues.

The V call is TRBV2, the J call TRBJ2-5; either TRBD1 or TRBD2 may supply D (5 bases each). Germline CDR1 reads SNHLY; CDR2 reads FYNNEI. The CDR3 contains 12 residues. The ends were cut back, 3 bases at V and 4 bases at J, with 6 bases in the middle. CDR3 amino acids: CASSERGETQYF. CDR3 nucleotide sequence: TGTGCCAGCAGTGAGAGGGGAGAGACCCAGTACTTC.

The chain recombines TRBV10-1 with TRBJ2-3, with D perhaps matching TRBD1 (6 bases). Trimming cost V 3 bases and J 7 bases, with 11 bases left between them. The CDR3 totals 13 residues. Germline CDR1 WNHNN, CDR2 SYGVQD (reference sequence). The CDR3 sequence: CASSDEGGNTQYF. In DNA form, the CDR3 reads TGCGCCAGCAGTGATGAAGGGGGAAATACGCAGTATTTT.

The rearrangement links TRBV5-8 to TRBJ1-6, with TRBD1 as a possible D gene (5 bases). The germline gives CDR1 SGHTS, CDR2 YDEGEE. V lost 3 bases and J lost 7, with 14 bases in between. This CDR3 comprises 15 residues. The CDR3 DNA reads TGTGCCAGCAGCTCGAGGGGTGGTGGCAATTCACCCCTCCACTTT. It codes for CASSSRGGGNSPLHF.